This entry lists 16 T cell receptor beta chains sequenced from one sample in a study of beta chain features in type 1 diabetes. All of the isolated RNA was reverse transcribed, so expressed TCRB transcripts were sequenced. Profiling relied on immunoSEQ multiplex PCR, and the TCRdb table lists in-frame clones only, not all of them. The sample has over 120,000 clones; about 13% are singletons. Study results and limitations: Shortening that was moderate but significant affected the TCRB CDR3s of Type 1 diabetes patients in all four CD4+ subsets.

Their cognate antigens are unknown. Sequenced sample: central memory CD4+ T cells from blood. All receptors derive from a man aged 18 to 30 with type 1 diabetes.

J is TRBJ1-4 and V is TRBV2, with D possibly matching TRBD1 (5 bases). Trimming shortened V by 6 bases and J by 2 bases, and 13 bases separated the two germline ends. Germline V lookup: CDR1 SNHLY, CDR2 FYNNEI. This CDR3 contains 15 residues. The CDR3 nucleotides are TGTGCCAGCAGCGCAGGGTATACTACTAATGAAAAACTGTTTTTT. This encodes CASSAGYTTNEKLFF.

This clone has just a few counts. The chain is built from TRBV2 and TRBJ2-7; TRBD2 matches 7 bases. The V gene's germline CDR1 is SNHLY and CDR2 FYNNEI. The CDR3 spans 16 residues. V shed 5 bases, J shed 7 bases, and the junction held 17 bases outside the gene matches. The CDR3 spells CASSPFSGPTTGEQYF. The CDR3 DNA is TGTGCCAGCAGTCCCTTTAGCGGGCCTACGACGGGGGAGCAGTACTTC.

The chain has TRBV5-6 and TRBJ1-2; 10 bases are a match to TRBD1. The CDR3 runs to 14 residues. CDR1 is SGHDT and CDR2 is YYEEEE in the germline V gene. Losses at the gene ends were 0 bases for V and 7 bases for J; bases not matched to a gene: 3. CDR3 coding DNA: TGTGCCAGCAGCTTGGAGGACAGGGGGATTGGCTACACCTTC. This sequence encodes CASSLEDRGIGYTF.

CDR3 sequence: CASTSSNSPLHF. The CDR3 region has the DNA TGTGCCAGCACGAGCTCTAATTCACCCCTCCACTTT. This chain links TRBV28 with TRBJ1-6; D call uncertain. Germline-derived CDR1 and CDR2 are MDHEN and SYDVKM. The V and J ends lost 7 bases and 6 bases respectively, with 7 bases between them. The CDR3 spans 12 residues. Drawing the rest from reference TRBV28 and TRBJ1-6, the complete variable domain is DVKVTQSSRYLVKRTGEKVFLECVQDMDHENMFWYRQDPGLGLRLIYFSYDVKMKEKGDIPEGYSVSREKKERFSLILESASTNQTSMYLCASTSSNSPLHFGNGTRLTVT.

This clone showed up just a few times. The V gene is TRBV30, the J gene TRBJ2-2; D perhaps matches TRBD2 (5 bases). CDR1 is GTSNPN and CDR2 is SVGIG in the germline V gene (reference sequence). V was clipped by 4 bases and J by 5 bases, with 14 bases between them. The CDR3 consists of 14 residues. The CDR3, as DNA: TGTGCCTGGAAAGATGTGAGGGAAACCGGGGAGCTGTTTTTT. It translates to CAWKDVRETGELFF.

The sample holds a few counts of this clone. In DNA form, the CDR3 reads TGTGCCAGCACTTCCTCGGGGGTGGGTGGAAACACCATATATTTT. Its translation is CASTSSGVGGNTIYF. The gene calls are TRBV28 and TRBJ1-3, with a possible D match to TRBD1 (5 bases). The germline V gene has CDR1 MDHEN and CDR2 SYDVKM. The CDR3 contains 15 residues. V was cut by 7 bases and J by 3 bases, with 16 bases left in between.

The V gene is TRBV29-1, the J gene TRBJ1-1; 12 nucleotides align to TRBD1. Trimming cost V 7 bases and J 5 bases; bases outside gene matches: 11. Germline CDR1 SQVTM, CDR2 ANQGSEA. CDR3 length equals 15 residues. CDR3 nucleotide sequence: TGCAGCGCCGAGGGGACAGGGGGCGCGGAGACTGAAGCTTTCTTT. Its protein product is CSAEGTGGAETEAFF.

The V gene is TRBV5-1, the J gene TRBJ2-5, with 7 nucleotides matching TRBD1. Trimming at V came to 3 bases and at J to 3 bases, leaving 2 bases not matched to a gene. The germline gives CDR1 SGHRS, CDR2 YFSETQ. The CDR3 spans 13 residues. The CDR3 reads CASSWGQKETQYF. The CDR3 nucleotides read TGCGCCAGCAGCTGGGGACAGAAAGAGACCCAGTACTTC.

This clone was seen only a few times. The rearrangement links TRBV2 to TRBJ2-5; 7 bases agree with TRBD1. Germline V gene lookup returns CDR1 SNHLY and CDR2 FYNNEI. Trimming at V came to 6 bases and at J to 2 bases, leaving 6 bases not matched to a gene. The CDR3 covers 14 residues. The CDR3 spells CASSADRAQETQYF. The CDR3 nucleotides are TGTGCCAGCAGCGCTGACAGGGCTCAAGAGACCCAGTACTTC.

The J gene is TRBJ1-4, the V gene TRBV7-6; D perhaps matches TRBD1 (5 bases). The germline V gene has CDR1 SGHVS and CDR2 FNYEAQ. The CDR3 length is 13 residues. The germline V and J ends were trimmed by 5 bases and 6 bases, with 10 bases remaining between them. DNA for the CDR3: TGTGCCAGCAGCCGAACGACAGATGAAAAACTGTTTTTT. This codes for CASSRTTDEKLFF.

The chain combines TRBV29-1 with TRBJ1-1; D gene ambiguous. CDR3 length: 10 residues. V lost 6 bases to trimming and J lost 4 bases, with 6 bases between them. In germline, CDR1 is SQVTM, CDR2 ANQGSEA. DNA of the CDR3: TGCAGCGTGGTCCTCACTGAAGCTTTCTTT. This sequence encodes CSVVLTEAFF.

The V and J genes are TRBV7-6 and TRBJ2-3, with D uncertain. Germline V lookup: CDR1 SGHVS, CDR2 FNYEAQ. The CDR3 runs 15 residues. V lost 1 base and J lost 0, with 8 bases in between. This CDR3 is CASSLVPSSTDTQYF. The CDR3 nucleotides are TGTGCCAGCAGCTTAGTGCCGTCTAGCACAGATACGCAGTATTTT.

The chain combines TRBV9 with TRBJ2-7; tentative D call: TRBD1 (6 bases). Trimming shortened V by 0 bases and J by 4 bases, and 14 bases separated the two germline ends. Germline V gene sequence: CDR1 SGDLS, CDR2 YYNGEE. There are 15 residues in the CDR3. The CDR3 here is CASSVDEQGWYEQYF. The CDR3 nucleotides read TGTGCCAGCAGCGTAGATGAACAGGGTTGGTACGAGCAGTACTTC.

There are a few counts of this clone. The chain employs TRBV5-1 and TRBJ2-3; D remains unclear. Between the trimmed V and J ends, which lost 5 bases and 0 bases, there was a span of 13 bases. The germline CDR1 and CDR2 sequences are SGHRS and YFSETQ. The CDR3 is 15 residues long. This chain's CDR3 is CASRLDSTSTDTQYF. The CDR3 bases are TGCGCCAGCAGATTAGATTCTACTAGCACAGATACGCAGTATTTT.

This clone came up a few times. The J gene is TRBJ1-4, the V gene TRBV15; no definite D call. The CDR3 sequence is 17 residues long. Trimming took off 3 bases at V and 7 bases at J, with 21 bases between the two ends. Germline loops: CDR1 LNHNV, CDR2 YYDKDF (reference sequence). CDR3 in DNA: TGTGCCACCAGCAGCCCTTCGGCTAATTGGTCGGGTGAAAAACTGTTTTTT. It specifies CATSSPSANWSGEKLFF.

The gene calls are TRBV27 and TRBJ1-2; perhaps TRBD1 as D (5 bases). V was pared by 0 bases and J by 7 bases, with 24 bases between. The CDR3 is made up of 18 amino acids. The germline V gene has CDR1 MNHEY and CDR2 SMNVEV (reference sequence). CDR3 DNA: TGTGCCAGCAGTTTATCACGAGACGGACTTGGGGACGGATCTGGCTACACCTTC. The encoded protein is CASSLSRDGLGDGSGYTF.